This TCR beta chain came from a study of shared clonotypes between healthy human individuals. The wider study: Donors were a couple of women and three men aged 18 to 49. Overall study results and limits: Relative to memory subsets, naive subsets generally showed larger estimated richness.

In the authors' workflow: Junction-only sequences produced by ImmunoSEQ had no quality scores, so filtering differed. The data were produced by immunoSEQ multiplex PCR, yet TCRdb's version contains in-frame clones alone and is incomplete. For V, J and clone size, that table is used; D and trimming come from the DNA. The sample carries roughly 1,500,000 clones, just under 99% recorded once. This clone appeared once. Its antigen remains unknown. Germline assignment: CDR1 SGHTA and CDR2 FQGNSA. V gave up 0 bases and J gave up 4 bases, with 8 bases separating them. The CDR3 is made up of 14 amino acids. The rearrangement links TRBV7-2 to TRBJ2-3, with D perhaps matching TRBD2 (5 bases). Sequenced material: naive CD4+ T cells sorted from blood. Stated subset: CD45RA+ positively selected. The sequence came from a man aged 30 to 45 in good health. CDR3 sequence: CASSLARLPDTQYF. The CDR3 DNA is TGTGCCAGCAGCTTAGCGCGACTACCAGATACGCAGTATTTT.